Following are 12 T cell receptor beta chains from one sample sequenced in a study of persistence of HIV-infected CD4 T cells. The stimulus was lysate of CMV-infected fibroblasts, approximately 9.7 ug/mL. CD40L/CD69 double-negative CD45RO-high memory CD4+ T cells were collected. This was the immunoSEQ version 4 assay in survey mode. Here immunoSEQ multiplex PCR was the method, and the copy in TCRdb shows in-frame clones only, minus some. Of 50,000 or so clones listed, under 85% were seen once; the top ten hold about 3%. These receptors' antigens are unknown. The sequencing here drew on CD4+ T cells sorted from PBMCs after approximately 19-hour stimulation, taken from a patient who received antiretroviral therapy. The origin of the receptors is an adult man with HIV who was CMV-seropositive.

V and J are TRBV6-5 and TRBJ2-3; D perhaps matches TRBD2 (5 bases). V lost 5 bases to trimming and J lost 4 bases, with 10 bases between them. The CDR3 sequence is 13 residues long. Germline V gene lookup returns CDR1 MNHEY and CDR2 SVGAGI. DNA for the CDR3: TGTGCCAGCAGTAGACGGGGTGCAGATACGCAGTATTTT. This codes for CASSRRGADTQYF.

The rearrangement uses TRBV19 and TRBJ2-6; 7 bases line up with TRBD2. The V and J ends lost 6 bases and 0 bases, in that order; junction bases with no gene match: 2. The CDR3 loop spans 15 amino acids. Germline V gene lookup returns CDR1 LNHDA and CDR2 SQIVND (reference sequence). DNA of the CDR3: TGTGCCAGTAGCCGCGGGAGCTCTGGGGCCAACGTCCTGACTTTC. Protein product: CASSRGSSGANVLTF.

A few counts support this clone. The genes are TRBV7-8 and TRBJ1-2; 8 bases align to TRBD1. The CDR3 totals 14 residues. The junction had 2 bases not matched to a gene; V was cut back by 1 base and J by 4 bases. Germline V lookup: CDR1 SGHVS, CDR2 FQNEAQ. The CDR3 here is CASSLGTGPYGYTF. The CDR3 DNA reads TGTGCCAGCAGCTTAGGGACAGGGCCCTATGGCTACACCTTC.

The chain carries TRBV12-3 or TRBV12-4 and TRBJ2-7, with 8 bases matching TRBD2. With 5 bases clipped from V and 6 bases from J, the junction kept 6 bases outside the gene matches. The CDR3 is 13 residues long. CDR3 in DNA: TGTGCCAGCAGTCCTGGGACTAGAAGCGAGCAGTACTTC. Its translation: CASSPGTRSEQYF.

CDR3 in DNA: TGTGCCAGCAGTTTAGGGACAGTTAATCAGCCCCAGCATTTT. It translates to CASSLGTVNQPQHF. This chain joins TRBV5-6 and TRBJ1-5; 7 bases are shared with TRBD1. V trimming: 5 bases; J trimming: 4 bases; junction bases outside the gene matches: 6. The germline V gene has CDR1 SGHDT and CDR2 YYEEEE. The CDR3 contains 14 residues.

This clone appeared a single time. Written as DNA, the CDR3 is TGTGCCAGCAGCCAACCGGGACAGCCCCCCTACGAGCAGTACTTC. Translated, it gives CASSQPGQPPYEQYF. This chain uses TRBV7-2 with TRBJ2-7, with TRBD1 matching 7 bases. V dropped 5 bases and J dropped 2; count of bases not matched to a gene: 9. The CDR3 length is 15 residues. CDR1 is SGHTA, CDR2 FQGNSA, per germline.

V gene TRBV25-1 combines with J gene TRBJ2-3, with D maybe TRBD1 (6 bases). Trimming took 1 base from V and 2 from J, leaving 13 bases between them. CDR3 length equals 16 residues. Per germline, CDR1 MGHDK and CDR2 SYGVNS. In DNA form, the CDR3 reads TGTGCCAGCAGTGAATGGCGGACAGAAGTCACAGATACGCAGTATTTT. This gives the protein CASSEWRTEVTDTQYF. The entire variable domain, with the rest obtained from reference TRBV25-1 and TRBJ2-3, is as follows: EADIYQTPRYLVIGTGKKITLECSQTMGHDKMYWYQQDPGMELHLIHYSYGVNSTEKGDLSSESTVSRIRTEHFPLTLESARPSHTSQYLCASSEWRTEVTDTQYFGPGTRLTVL.

The V call is TRBV10-3, the J call TRBJ2-2; D ambiguous. The V and J ends lost 0 bases and 5 bases respectively, with 10 bases between them. CDR1 is ENHRY and CDR2 is SYGVKD in the germline V gene. The CDR3 runs 15 residues. Here the CDR3 reads CAISESLVQTGELFF. The CDR3 DNA is TGTGCCATCAGTGAGTCATTAGTACAGACCGGGGAGCTGTTTTTT.

The J gene is TRBJ1-1, the V gene TRBV5-6; D is perhaps TRBD1 (5 bases). V lost 4 bases and J 4 bases, leaving 11 bases between the germline ends. Germline CDR1 is SGHDT and CDR2 is YYEEEE. The CDR3 length is 13 residues. The CDR3 region is CASSPAGSTEAFF. The CDR3 DNA is TGTGCCAGCAGCCCAGCAGGGAGCACTGAAGCTTTCTTT.

J is TRBJ2-1 and V is TRBV7-6; TRBD2 matches at 10 bases. After removal of 1 base from V and 6 bases from J, the junction contained 3 bases not matched to a gene. The CDR3 length is 15 residues. CDR1 and CDR2 (germline): SGHVS, FNYEAQ. CDR3 sequence reads: CASSLGSGGANEQFF. CDR3 nucleotide sequence: TGTGCCAGCAGCTTAGGAAGCGGGGGGGCCAATGAGCAGTTCTTC. Full variable domain (outside the CDR3, taken from reference TRBV7-6 and TRBJ2-1): GAGVSQSPRYKVTKRGQDVALRCDPISGHVSLYWYRQALGQGPEFLTYFNYEAQQDKSGLPNDRFSAERPEGSISTLTIQRTEQRDSAMYRCASSLGSGGANEQFFGPGTRLTVL.

V usage is TRBV19 and J usage is TRBJ1-2; weak D call: TRBD1 (6 bases). The germline CDR1 and CDR2 sequences are LNHDA and SQIVND (reference sequence). The CDR3 is 16 amino acids. The germline V and J ends were trimmed by 6 bases and 0 bases, with 17 bases remaining between them. CDR3 sequence: CASSQPRDIPNYGYTF. DNA of the CDR3: TGTGCCAGTAGCCAGCCCCGGGACATACCTAACTATGGCTACACCTTC.

The CDR3 nucleotides read TGTGCCAGCAGCTTCGACAATGAGCAGTTCTTC. Translating it yields CASSFDNEQFF. The V gene is TRBV2, the J gene TRBJ2-1; D is unclear. The CDR3 covers 11 residues. Germline V gene sequence: CDR1 SNHLY, CDR2 FYNNEI. With 6 bases removed from V and 5 bases from J, the gap between germline ends came to 5 bases.